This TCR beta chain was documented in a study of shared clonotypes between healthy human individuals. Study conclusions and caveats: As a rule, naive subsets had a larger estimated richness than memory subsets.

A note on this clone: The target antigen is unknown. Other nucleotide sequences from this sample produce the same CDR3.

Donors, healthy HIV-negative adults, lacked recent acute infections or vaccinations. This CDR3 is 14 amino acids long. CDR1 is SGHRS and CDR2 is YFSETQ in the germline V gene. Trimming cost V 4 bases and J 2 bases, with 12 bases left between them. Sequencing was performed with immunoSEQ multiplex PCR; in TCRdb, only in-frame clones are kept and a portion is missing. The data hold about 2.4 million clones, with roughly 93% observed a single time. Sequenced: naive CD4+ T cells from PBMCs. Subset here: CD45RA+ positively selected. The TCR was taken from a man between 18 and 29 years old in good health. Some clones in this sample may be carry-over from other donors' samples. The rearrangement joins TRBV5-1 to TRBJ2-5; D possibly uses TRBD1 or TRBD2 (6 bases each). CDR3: CASSPTGLQETQYF. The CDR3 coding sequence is TGCGCCAGCAGCCCGACAGGACTACAAGAGACCCAGTACTTC.